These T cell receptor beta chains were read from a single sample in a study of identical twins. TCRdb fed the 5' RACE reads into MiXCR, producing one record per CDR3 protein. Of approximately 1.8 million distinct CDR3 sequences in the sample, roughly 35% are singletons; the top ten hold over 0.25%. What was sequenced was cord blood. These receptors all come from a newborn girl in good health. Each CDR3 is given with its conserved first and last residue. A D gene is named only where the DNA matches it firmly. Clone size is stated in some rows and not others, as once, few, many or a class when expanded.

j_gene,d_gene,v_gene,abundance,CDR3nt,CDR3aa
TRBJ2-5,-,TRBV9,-,TGTGCCAGCAGCGAGGAGGGACGAGTCCAAGAGACCCAGTACTTC,CASSEEGRVQETQYF
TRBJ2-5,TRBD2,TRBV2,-,TGTGCCAGCAGGGTTACTCGGGAGGGTGAGCAGTACTTC,CASRVTREGEQYF
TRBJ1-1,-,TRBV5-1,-,TGCGCCAGCCGTAGAAGGGAGAACACTGAAGCTTTCTTT,CASRRRENTEAFF
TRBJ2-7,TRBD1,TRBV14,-,TGTGCCAGCAGCCGCCCGGGACAGCGACCATACGAGCAGTACTTC,CASSRPGQRPYEQYF
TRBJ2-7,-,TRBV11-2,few,TGTGCCAGCAGACGGGACAAATCCTACGAGCAGTACTTC,CASRRDKSYEQYF
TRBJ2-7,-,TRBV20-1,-,TGCAGTGCTAGGTCCTCGGGGTCCCACGAGCAGTACTTC,CSARSSGSHEQYF
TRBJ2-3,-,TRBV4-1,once,TGCGCCAGCAGCCAAGCCGGGGGCACAGATACGCGGTATTTT,CASSQAGGTDTRYF
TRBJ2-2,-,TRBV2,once,TGTGCCAGCAGTGAATTTGGCCAGGGGAGCAGGGAGCTGTTTTTT,CASSEFGQGSRELFF
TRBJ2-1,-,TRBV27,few,TGTGCCAGCAGTCCGCGACTCAGCTCCTACAATGAGCAGTTCTTC,CASSPRLSSYNEQFF
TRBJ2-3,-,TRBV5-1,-,TGCGCCAGCAGCTCAGACAGGACTAAAGATACGCAGTATTTT,CASSSDRTKDTQYF
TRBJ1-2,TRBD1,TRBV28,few,TGTGCCAGCAGCCAAGGGACAGGACGTGGCTACACCTTC,CASSQGTGRGYTF
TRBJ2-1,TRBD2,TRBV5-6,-,TGTGCCAGCAGCTTTTCTCGGCTAGCGGGCCCTATAAGGGCGCAGTTCTTC,CASSFSRLAGPIRAQFF
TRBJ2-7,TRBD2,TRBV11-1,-,TGTGCCAGCAGCGCCAGAGGCAGGGAGGGCGAGCAGTACTTC,CASSARGREGEQYF
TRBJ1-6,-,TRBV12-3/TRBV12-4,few,TGTGCCAGCAGTTTAAGGGCAGATAATTCACCCCTCCACTTT,CASSLRADNSPLHF